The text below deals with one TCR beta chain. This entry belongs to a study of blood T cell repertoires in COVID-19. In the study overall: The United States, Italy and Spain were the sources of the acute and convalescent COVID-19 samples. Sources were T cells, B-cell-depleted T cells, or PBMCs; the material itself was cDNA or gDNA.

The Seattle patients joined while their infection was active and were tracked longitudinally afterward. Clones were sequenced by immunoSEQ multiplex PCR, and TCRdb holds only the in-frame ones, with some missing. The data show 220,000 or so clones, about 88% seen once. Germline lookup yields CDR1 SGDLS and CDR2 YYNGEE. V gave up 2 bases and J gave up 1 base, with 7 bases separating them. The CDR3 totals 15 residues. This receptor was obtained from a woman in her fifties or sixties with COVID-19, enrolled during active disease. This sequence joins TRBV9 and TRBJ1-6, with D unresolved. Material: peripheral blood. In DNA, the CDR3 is TGTGCCAGCAGCGTGCAAGAGTCCTATAATTCACCCCTCCACTTT. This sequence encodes CASSVQESYNSPLHF.